The 21 T cell receptor beta chains listed next were all sequenced from one sample in a study of blood T cell repertoires in COVID-19. Method: immunoSEQ multiplex PCR; TCRdb's copy keeps in-frame clones and lacks some. There are 200,000 to 250,000 clones in the sample; roughly 79% occur only once, and around 1.9% lies in the top ten. The specimen sequenced was peripheral blood. The receptor source for this set is a woman over 75 with acute or convalescent COVID-19.

CDR3: CASSEDRGRDTQYF. The DNA for the CDR3 is TGTGCCAGCAGCGAGGACAGGGGCCGGGATACGCAGTATTTT. V gene TRBV7-3 combines with J gene TRBJ2-3; TRBD1 matches 9 bases. In germline, CDR1 is SGHTA, CDR2 FQGTGA. With 5 bases clipped from V and 6 bases from J, the junction kept 6 bases outside the gene matches. The CDR3 totals 14 residues.

V is TRBV20-1 and J is TRBJ1-1; D ambiguous. Trimming removed 4 bases at V and 3 bases at J, with 3 bases between. The germline CDR1 and CDR2 sequences are DFQATT and SNEGSKA (reference sequence). This CDR3 is built from 10 residues. The CDR3 loop is CSAIDTEAFF. The CDR3 DNA reads TGCAGTGCTATCGACACTGAAGCTTTCTTT.

This chain joins TRBV18 and TRBJ1-1; D gene ambiguous. The CDR3 extends over 15 amino acids. V lost 8 bases and J lost 0, with 16 bases in between. The germline V gene has CDR1 KGHSH and CDR2 LQKENI. The chain's CDR3 is CASQRRGDMNTEAFF. Written as DNA, the CDR3 is TGTGCCAGCCAGAGGCGGGGAGACATGAACACTGAAGCTTTCTTT.

CDR3 amino acids: CASSQYGSGANVLTF. CDR3 in DNA: TGTGCCAGCAGCCAATACGGGTCTGGGGCCAACGTCCTGACTTTC. The chain joins TRBV3-1 (or the pseudogene TRBV3-2) to TRBJ2-6; unclear D gene. CDR3 size: 15 residues. Per germline, CDR1 LGHDT and CDR2 YNNKEL (reference sequence). V shed 2 bases and J shed 1 base, with 6 bases lying between them.

This chain links TRBV7-3 with TRBJ2-2; 10 nucleotides align to TRBD1. The J segment lost 10 bases and the V segment lost 7 bases, leaving 12 bases of the junction unmatched. The CDR3 is 15 residues long. The germline gives CDR1 SGHTA, CDR2 FQGTGA. CDR3 DNA sequence: TGTGCCAGCACCAGAGGGACAGGGGAACGGGAGGAGCTGTTTTTT. This sequence encodes CASTRGTGEREELFF.

The V and J genes are TRBV11-2 and TRBJ2-5; TRBD2 matches at 8 bases. V gave up 1 base and J gave up 5 bases; unmatched junction bases: 9. Looked up from germline, CDR1 is SGHAT and CDR2 is FQNNGV. The CDR3 has 16 residues. CDR3: CASSLGPAGGRETQYF. CDR3 bases: TGTGCCAGCAGCTTAGGTCCTGCGGGGGGAAGGGAGACCCAGTACTTC.

This sequence joins TRBV7-9 and TRBJ1-1, with a possible D match to TRBD1 (5 bases). This CDR3 region has 14 residues. V lost 3 bases and J 0 bases, leaving 8 bases between the germline ends. The V gene's germline CDR1 is SEHNR and CDR2 FQNEAQ (reference sequence). CDR3 sequence: CASSLDNLNTEAFF. DNA for the CDR3: TGTGCCAGCAGCTTGGACAACTTGAACACTGAAGCTTTCTTT. Full variable domain (missing parts from reference TRBV7-9 and TRBJ1-1): DTGVSQNPRHKITKRGQNVTFRCDPISEHNRLYWYRQTLGQGPEFLTYFQNEAQLEKSRLLSDRFSAERPKGSFSTLEIQRTEQGDSAMYLCASSLDNLNTEAFFGQGTRLTVV.

The chain uses TRBV12-3 or TRBV12-4 and TRBJ1-2, with TRBD1 matching 7 bases. The length of the CDR3 is 13 residues. Germline trimming cut 2 bases from V and 7 bases from J; bases unmatched to any gene: 4. CDR3: CASSLRGQSGYTF. The CDR3 DNA reads TGTGCCAGCAGTTTAAGGGGGCAGAGTGGCTACACCTTC.

The chain is built from TRBV5-5 and TRBJ1-5; 7 nucleotides agree with TRBD1. There are 14 residues in the CDR3. Germline V lookup: CDR1 SGHKS, CDR2 YYEKEE (reference sequence). V lost 2 bases, J lost 9 bases, and 8 bases stayed unmatched. The CDR3 DNA reads TGTGCCAGCAGCTTAGGCCAGGGGGGCTGGCCCCAGCATTTT. Amino acids: CASSLGQGGWPQHF.

J is TRBJ2-1 and V is TRBV11-1; TRBD2 matches 9 bases. V shed 1 base and J 6 bases; nucleotides not matched to a gene: 7. There are 16 residues in the CDR3. The germline gives CDR1 SGHAT, CDR2 FQDESV (reference sequence). The CDR3 sequence is CASSLGVGGGANEQFF. CDR3 coding DNA: TGTGCCAGCAGCTTAGGAGTCGGCGGGGGGGCCAATGAGCAGTTCTTC.

The genes are TRBV30 and TRBJ1-2; maybe TRBD1 (6 bases). The CDR3 covers 13 residues. Trimming removed 2 bases at V and 7 bases at J, with 14 bases between. CDR1 and CDR2 from the germline V gene are GTSNPN and SVGIG (reference sequence). The CDR3 is CAWSFVGARGYTF. The CDR3 nucleotides are TGTGCCTGGAGTTTTGTGGGGGCGCGTGGCTACACCTTC.

V and J are TRBV7-3 and TRBJ2-2; 12 nucleotides match TRBD2. V lost 5 bases to trimming and J lost 6 bases; unmatched junction nucleotides: 10. Germline CDR1 SGHTA, CDR2 FQGTGA. The CDR3 has 17 residues. The CDR3 reads CASSPGTSGFQAGELFF. In DNA form, the CDR3 reads TGTGCCAGCAGCCCCGGGACTAGCGGGTTCCAGGCCGGGGAGCTGTTTTTT. Based on the CDR3 plus reference TRBV7-3 and TRBJ2-2, the full variable domain is GAGVSQTPSNKVTEKGKYVELRCDPISGHTALYWYRQSLGQGPEFLIYFQGTGAADDSGLPNDRFFAVRPEGSVSTLKIQRTERGDSAVYLCASSPGTSGFQAGELFFGEGSRLTVL.

V is TRBV4-2 and J is TRBJ2-7; TRBD2 might be the D (7 bases). CDR1 is LGHNA, CDR2 YNFKEQ, per germline. Trimming took 1 base from V and 0 from J, leaving 22 bases between them. This CDR3 region has 19 residues. CDR3 sequence reads: CASSQVGGRGTITSYEQYF. In nucleotides, the CDR3 is TGTGCCAGCAGCCAAGTCGGGGGGCGAGGGACTATAACCTCCTACGAGCAGTACTTC.

This rearrangement joins TRBV6-2 or TRBV6-3 to TRBJ1-5; perhaps TRBD1 as D (6 bases). Germline values: CDR1 MNHEY, CDR2 SVGEGT. The CDR3 extends over 15 amino acids. V lost 6 bases and J 0 bases, leaving 12 bases between the germline ends. CDR3: CASSPGTLSNQPQHF. CDR3 bases: TGTGCCAGCAGCCCCGGGACACTTAGCAATCAGCCCCAGCATTTT.

This chain uses TRBV28 with TRBJ2-5; TRBD1 agrees at 7 bases. V lost 4 bases and J lost 5; bases outside the gene matches: 7. The CDR3 runs 14 residues. The germline CDR1 and CDR2 sequences are MDHEN and SYDVKM. This CDR3 reads CASSSRTGGETQYF. The DNA for the CDR3 is TGTGCCAGCAGTTCGAGGACAGGTGGGGAGACCCAGTACTTC.

The chain is built from TRBV7-3 and TRBJ2-5, with 14 bases identical to TRBD2. The CDR3 extends over 15 amino acids. V dropped 2 bases and J dropped 5; count of bases not matched to a gene: 1. Germline V gives CDR1 SGHTA, CDR2 FQGTGA. CDR3 nucleotide sequence: TGTGCCAGCAGCTTAGGGACTAGCGGGAGCGAGACCCAGTACTTC. It codes for CASSLGTSGSETQYF.

This clone was seen only a few times. The chain uses TRBV5-5 and TRBJ2-1, with TRBD2 matching 8 bases. Germline V gene sequence: CDR1 SGHKS, CDR2 YYEKEE (reference sequence). Trimming at V came to 3 bases and at J to 10 bases, leaving 9 bases not matched to a gene. The CDR3 sequence is 14 residues long. The CDR3 region is CASSSSGGAREQFF. In DNA, the CDR3 is TGTGCCAGCAGCTCCTCCGGGGGGGCTCGGGAGCAGTTCTTC.

This rearrangement joins TRBV10-3 to TRBJ2-7; TRBD2 aligns across 10 bases. This CDR3 has 13 amino acids. CDR1 and CDR2 from the germline V gene are ENHRY and SYGVKD. The junction had 7 bases not matched to a gene; V was cut back by 10 bases and J by 4 bases. The CDR3 coding sequence is TGTGCCACCGAGCGGGGGGGCCTGTACGAGCAGTACTTC. Translating it yields CATERGGLYEQYF.

The rearrangement links TRBV7-2 to TRBJ2-5, with 8 bases lining up with TRBD1. This CDR3 region has 13 residues. CDR1 and CDR2 (germline): SGHTA, FQGNSA. Trimming at V came to 5 bases and at J to 4 bases, leaving 3 bases not matched to a gene. CDR3 in amino acids: CASSTQGGETQYF. The CDR3 nucleotides read TGTGCCAGCAGCACACAGGGGGGAGAGACCCAGTACTTC.

The V gene is TRBV6-5, the J gene TRBJ1-2; D unclear. The CDR3 loop spans 15 amino acids. Germline CDR1 is MNHEY and CDR2 is SVGAGI. V dropped 0 bases and J dropped 5 bases, with 13 bases sitting between them. This chain's CDR3 is CASSYSPQIRYGYTF. The DNA for the CDR3 is TGTGCCAGCAGTTACTCCCCCCAAATTCGGTATGGCTACACCTTC.

The chain uses TRBV14 and TRBJ1-1; 9 bases map to TRBD1. There are 18 residues in the CDR3. The junction had 14 bases not matched to a gene; V was cut back by 5 bases and J by 1 base. In germline, CDR1 is SGHDN, CDR2 FVKESK. CDR3 sequence reads: CASSTSPGTGWGNTEAFF. The CDR3 DNA sequence: TGTGCCAGCAGCACCTCACCCGGGACAGGGTGGGGGAACACTGAAGCTTTCTTT.